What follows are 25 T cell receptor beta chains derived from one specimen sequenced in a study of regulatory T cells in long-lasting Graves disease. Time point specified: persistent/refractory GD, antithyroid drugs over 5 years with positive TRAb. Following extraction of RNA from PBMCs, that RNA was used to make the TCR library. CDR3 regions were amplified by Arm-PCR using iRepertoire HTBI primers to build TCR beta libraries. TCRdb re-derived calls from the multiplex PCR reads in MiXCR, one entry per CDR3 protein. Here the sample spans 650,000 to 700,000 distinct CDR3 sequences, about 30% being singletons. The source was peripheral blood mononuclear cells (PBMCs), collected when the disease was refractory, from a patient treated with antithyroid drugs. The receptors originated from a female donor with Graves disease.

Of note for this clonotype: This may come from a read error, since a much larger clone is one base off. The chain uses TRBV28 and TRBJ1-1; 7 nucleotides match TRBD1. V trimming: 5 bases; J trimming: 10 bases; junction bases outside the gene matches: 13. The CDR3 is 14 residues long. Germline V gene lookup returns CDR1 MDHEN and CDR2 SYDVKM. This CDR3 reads CASSRQDRTAGAFF. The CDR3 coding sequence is TGTGCCAGCAGTCGACAGGACAGGACAGCTGGAGCTTTCTTT.

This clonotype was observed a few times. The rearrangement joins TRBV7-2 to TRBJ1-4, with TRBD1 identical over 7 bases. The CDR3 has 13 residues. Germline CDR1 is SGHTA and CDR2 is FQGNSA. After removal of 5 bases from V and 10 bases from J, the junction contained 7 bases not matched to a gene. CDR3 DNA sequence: TGTGCCAGCAGCGGGACAGTCTCGGGAAAACTGTTTTTT. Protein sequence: CASSGTVSGKLFF.

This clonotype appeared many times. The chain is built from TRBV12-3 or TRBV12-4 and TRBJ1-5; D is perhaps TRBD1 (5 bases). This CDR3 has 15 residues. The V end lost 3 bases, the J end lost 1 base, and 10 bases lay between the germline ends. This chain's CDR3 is CASSFVAGSNQPQHF. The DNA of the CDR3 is TGTGCCAGCAGTTTCGTAGCAGGGAGCAATCAGCCCCAGCATTTT.

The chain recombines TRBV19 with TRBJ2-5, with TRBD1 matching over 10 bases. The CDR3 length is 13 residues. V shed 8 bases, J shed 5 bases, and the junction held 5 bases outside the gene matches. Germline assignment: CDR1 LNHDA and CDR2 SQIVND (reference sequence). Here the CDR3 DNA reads TGTGCCAGTGGGGACAGGGGAGTTGAGACCCAGTACTTC. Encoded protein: CASGDRGVETQYF.

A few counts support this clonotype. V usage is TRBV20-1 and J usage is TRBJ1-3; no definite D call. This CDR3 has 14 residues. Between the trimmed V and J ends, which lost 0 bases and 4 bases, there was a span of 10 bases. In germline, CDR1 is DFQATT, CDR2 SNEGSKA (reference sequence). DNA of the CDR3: TGCAGTGCTAGAGATCTGGGGAGGGGAAACACCATATATTTT. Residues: CSARDLGRGNTIYF.

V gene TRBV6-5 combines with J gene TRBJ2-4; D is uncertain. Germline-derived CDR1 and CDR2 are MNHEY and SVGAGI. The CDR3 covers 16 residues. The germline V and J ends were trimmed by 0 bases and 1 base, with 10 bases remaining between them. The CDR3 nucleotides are TGTGCCAGCAGTTACTCGGAGTCATCGGCCAAAAACATTCAGTACTTC. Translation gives CASSYSESSAKNIQYF.

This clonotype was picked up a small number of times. The CDR3 region is CSARPLERNIQYF. The CDR3 nucleotides read TGCAGTGCTAGACCCCTAGAGAGGAACATTCAGTACTTC. The V call is TRBV20-1, the J call TRBJ2-4; no clear D gene. The CDR3 contains 13 residues. Per germline, CDR1 DFQATT and CDR2 SNEGSKA (reference sequence). Between the trimmed V and J ends, which lost 2 bases and 7 bases, there was a span of 12 bases.

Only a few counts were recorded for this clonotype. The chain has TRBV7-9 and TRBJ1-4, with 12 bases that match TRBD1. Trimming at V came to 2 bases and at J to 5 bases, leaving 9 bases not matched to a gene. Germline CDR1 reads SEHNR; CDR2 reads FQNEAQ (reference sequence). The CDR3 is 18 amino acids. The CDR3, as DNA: TGTGCCAGCAGCTTACCCCGGGACAGGGGGCTCGAGAATGAAAAACTGTTTTTT. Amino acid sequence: CASSLPRDRGLENEKLFF.

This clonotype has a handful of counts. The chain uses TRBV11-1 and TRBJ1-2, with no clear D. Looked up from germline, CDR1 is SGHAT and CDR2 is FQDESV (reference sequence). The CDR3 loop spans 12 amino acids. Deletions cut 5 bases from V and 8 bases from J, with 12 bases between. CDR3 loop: CASSHVRSGYTF. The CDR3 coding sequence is TGTGCCAGCAGCCACGTTCGATCAGGCTACACCTTC.

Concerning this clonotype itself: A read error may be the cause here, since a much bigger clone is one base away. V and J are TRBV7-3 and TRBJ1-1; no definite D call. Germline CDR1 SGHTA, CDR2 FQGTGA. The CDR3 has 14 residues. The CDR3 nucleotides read TGTGCCAGCAGTTCGCGATTAATGAACACTGAAGCTTACTTT. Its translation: CASSSRLMNTEAYF.

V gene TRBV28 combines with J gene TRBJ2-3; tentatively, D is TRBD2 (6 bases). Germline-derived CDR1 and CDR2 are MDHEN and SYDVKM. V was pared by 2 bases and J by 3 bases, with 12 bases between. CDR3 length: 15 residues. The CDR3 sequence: CASSLGSGSTDTQYF. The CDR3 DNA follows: TGTGCCAGCAGTTTAGGTAGCGGCAGTACAGATACGCAGTATTTT.

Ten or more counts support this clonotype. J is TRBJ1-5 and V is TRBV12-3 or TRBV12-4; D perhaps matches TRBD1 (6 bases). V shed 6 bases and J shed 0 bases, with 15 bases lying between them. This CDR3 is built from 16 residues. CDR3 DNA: TGTGCCAGCAGCTGGAGGGGGGCGATTAGCAATCAGCCCCAGCATTTT. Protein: CASSWRGAISNQPQHF.

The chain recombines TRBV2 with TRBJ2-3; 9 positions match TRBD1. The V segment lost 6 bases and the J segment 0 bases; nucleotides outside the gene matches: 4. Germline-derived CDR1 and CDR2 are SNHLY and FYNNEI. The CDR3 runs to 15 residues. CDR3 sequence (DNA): TGTGCCAGCAGCCCCGGGACAGGGAGCACAGATACGCAGTATTTT. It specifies CASSPGTGSTDTQYF.

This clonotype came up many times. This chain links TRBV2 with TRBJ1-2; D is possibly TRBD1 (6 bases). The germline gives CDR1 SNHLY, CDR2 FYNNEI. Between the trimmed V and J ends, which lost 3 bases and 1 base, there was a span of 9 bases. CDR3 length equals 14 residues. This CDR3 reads CASSEAGDNYGYTF. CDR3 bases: TGTGCCAGCAGTGAGGCAGGGGATAACTATGGCTACACCTTC.

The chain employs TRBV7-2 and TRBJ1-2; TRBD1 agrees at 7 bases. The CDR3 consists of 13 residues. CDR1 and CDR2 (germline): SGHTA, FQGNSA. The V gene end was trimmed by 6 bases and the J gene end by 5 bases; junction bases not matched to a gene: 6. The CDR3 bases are TGTACCAGCAGACGGACAGGCCCTTATGGCTACACCTTC. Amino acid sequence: CTSRRTGPYGYTF.

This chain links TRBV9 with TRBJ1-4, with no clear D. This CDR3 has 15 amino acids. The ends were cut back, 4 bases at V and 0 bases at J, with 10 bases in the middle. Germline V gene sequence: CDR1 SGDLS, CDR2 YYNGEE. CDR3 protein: CASSPNLATNEKLFF. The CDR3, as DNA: TGTGCCAGCAGCCCCAACCTTGCAACTAATGAAAAACTGTTTTTT. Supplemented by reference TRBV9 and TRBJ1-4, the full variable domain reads DSGVTQTPKHLITATGQRVTLRCSPRSGDLSVYWYQQSLDQGLQFLIQYYNGEERAKGNILERFSAQQFPDLHSELNLSSLELGDSALYFCASSPNLATNEKLFFGSGTQLSVL.

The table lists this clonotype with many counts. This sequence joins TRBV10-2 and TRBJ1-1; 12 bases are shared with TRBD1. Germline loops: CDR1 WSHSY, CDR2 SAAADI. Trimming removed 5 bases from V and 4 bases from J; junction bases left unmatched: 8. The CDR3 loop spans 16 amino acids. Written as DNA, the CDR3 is TGCGCCAGCAGTTTGGGACAGGGGGCGTTGAGCACTGAAGCTTTCTTT. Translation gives CASSLGQGALSTEAFF.

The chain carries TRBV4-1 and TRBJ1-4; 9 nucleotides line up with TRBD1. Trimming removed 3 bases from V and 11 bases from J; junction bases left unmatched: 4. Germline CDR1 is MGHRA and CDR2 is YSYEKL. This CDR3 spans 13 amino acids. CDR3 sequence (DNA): TGCGCCAGCAGCCAGGTCGGGACAGGGAAACTGTTTTTT. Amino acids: CASSQVGTGKLFF.

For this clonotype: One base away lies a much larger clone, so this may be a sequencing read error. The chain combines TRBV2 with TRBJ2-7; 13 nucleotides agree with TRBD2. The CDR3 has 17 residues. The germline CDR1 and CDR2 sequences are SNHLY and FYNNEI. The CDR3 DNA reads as TGTGCCAGCAGTGATCCGAGATGGACTAGCGGGAGCATAGAGCAGCACTTC. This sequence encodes CASSDPRWTSGSIEQHF.

The CDR3 here is CASKERRGRSDGYTF. The DNA for the CDR3 is TGTGCCAGCAAGGAGAGGCGGGGCAGGAGCGATGGCTACACCTTC. The chain couples TRBV6-1 to TRBJ1-2, with D perhaps matching TRBD1 (5 bases). The CDR3 has 15 residues. Germline V gene data show CDR1 as MNHNS and CDR2 as SASEGT. Trimming cost V 7 bases and J 6 bases, with 21 bases left between them.

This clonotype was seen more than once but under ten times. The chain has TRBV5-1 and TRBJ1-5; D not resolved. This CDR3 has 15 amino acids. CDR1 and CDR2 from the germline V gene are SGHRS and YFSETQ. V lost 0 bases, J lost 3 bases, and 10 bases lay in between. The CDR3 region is CASSLGGSVNQPQHF. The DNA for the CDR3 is TGCGCCAGCAGCTTGGGAGGCAGCGTCAATCAGCCCCAGCATTTT.

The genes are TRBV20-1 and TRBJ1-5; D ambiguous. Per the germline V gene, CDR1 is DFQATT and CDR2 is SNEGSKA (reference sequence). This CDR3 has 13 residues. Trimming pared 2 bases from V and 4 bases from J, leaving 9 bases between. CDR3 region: CSARLSGNQPQHF. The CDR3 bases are TGCAGTGCTAGATTATCGGGGAATCAGCCCCAGCATTTT.

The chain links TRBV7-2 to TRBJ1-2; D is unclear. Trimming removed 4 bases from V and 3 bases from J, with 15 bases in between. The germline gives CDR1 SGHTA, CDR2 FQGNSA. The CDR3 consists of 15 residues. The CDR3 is CASSSTATRDYGYTF. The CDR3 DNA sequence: TGTGCCAGCAGCTCAACGGCCACACGGGACTATGGCTACACCTTC.

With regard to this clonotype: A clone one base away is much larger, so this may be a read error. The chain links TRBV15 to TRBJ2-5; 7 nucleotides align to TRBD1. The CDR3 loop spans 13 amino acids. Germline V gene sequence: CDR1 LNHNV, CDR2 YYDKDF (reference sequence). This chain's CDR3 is CAISRDRVETQYF. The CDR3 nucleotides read TGTGCCATCAGCAGAGACAGGGTTGAGACCCAGTACTTC. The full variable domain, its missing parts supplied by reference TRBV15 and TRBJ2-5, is DAMVIQNPRYQVTQFGKPVTLSCSQTLNHNVMYWYQQKSSQAPKLLFHYYDKDFNNEADTPDNFQSRRPNTSFCFLDIRSPGLGDTAMYLCAISRDRVETQYFGPGTRLLVL.

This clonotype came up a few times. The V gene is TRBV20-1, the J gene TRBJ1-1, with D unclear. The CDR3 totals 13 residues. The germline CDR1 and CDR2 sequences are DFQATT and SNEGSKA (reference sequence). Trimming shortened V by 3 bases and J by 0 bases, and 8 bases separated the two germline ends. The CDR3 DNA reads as TGCAGTGCTAGTCACGGGATGAACACTGAAGCTTTCTTT. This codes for CSASHGMNTEAFF.